This is a list of T cell receptor beta chains from one sample in a study of shared clonotypes between healthy human individuals. TCRdb keeps only in-frame clones here, not all; method: immunoSEQ multiplex PCR. The table lists some 2,400,000 clones, about 94% of them singletons, with approximately 0.13% in the top ten. Sequencing was done on a sample of naive CD4+ T cells sorted from blood. The receptors were sampled from a man aged 18 to 35 in good health. Both conserved end residues are part of each CDR3. A D gene is named only where the DNA matches it firmly.

>TRBV7-2|.|TRBJ2-1
CATGPMADNEQFF
TGTGCCACTGGGCCCATGGCCGACAATGAGCAGTTCTTC
>TRBV11-2|TRBD2|TRBJ2-1
CASAWASGYNEQFF
TGTGCCAGCGCCTGGGCTAGCGGATACAATGAGCAGTTCTTC
>TRBV13|.|TRBJ2-7
CASSLGWDEQYF
TGTGCCAGCAGCTTAGGCTGGGACGAGCAGTACTTC
>TRBV10-2|TRBD1|TRBJ2-5
CASSAQGVGGETQYF
TGCGCCAGCAGTGCACAGGGGGTCGGCGGCGAGACCCAGTACTTC
>TRBV9|.|TRBJ2-3
CASSVVGDNTDTQYF
TGTGCCAGCAGCGTAGTAGGGGACAACACAGATACGCAGTATTTT
>TRBV5-1|.|TRBJ2-3
CASSFPPGDSLGNTQYF
TGCGCCAGCAGCTTCCCCCCTGGGGACTCATTAGGCAATACGCAGTATTTT
>TRBV27|.|TRBJ2-2
CASSSWQANTGELFF
TGTGCCAGCAGTTCTTGGCAGGCGAACACCGGGGAGCTGTTTTTT
>TRBV2|TRBD2|TRBJ2-2
CASSTALAAGELFF
TGTGCCAGCAGCACCGCACTAGCGGCCGGGGAGCTGTTTTTT
>TRBV25-1|TRBD2|TRBJ2-1
CASSSTGGSYNEQFF
TGTGCCAGCAGTTCGACGGGAGGTTCCTACAATGAGCAGTTCTTC
>TRBV10-1|TRBD1|TRBJ2-4
CASSEAGGFSNIQYF
TGCGCCAGCAGTGAGGCAGGGGGCTTTTCAAACATTCAGTACTTC
>TRBV30|.|TRBJ1-2
CAWSVQFTGGYTF
TGTGCCTGGAGTGTACAGTTTACGGGTGGCTACACCTTC